The rows below give T cell receptor beta chains drawn from one sample of a study of blood T cell repertoires in COVID-19. The repertoire was sequenced with immunoSEQ multiplex PCR; TCRdb's copy has only in-frame clones and lacks some. The sample lists 280,000 or so clones; roughly nine tenths were seen once. Sequences were obtained from PBMCs or T cells enriched from blood (not recorded which). The receptors derive from a woman in her forties or fifties who had been exposed to COVID-19. Each CDR3 is given without its conserved first and last residue. Fields, in order: CDR3 length, V gene, CDR3 protein.

13 TRBV27 ASSLGQTSNQPQH
10 TRBV10-3 AIRETGWNQY
14 TRBV7-8 ASSMGGLYSNQPQH
13 TRBV11-2 ASSFRVGGRETQY
12 TRBV7-9 ASTTGGTYNEQF
14 TRBV11-1 ASSLGAGGSVQPQH
14 TRBV30 AWSGTTLDRGETQY
12 TRBV18 ASSPVPQDSHYT
11 TRBV4-1 ASTDRVNEKLF
12 TRBV4-1 ASSQDTMNTEAF
14 TRBV5-1 ASSFSRGRGSTEAF
14 TRBV5-1 ASSLDTSGGTGELF
11 TRBV3-1/TRBV3-2 ASSRQDFYEQY
14 TRBV11-2 ASRSPGQRLNTEAF
15 TRBV3-1/TRBV3-2 ASSQGKGGTGANVLT
13 TRBV7-2 ASSFLRQGTGELF
10 TRBV12-3/TRBV12-4 ASSEDRPEQY
10 TRBV6-5 ASSFGTYEQY
11 TRBV18 ASSADRAYGYT
16 TRBV19 ASSIGSGGAGSPDTQY
16 TRBV5-5 ASSLATVGQQSTYEQY
13 TRBV29-1 SVGPGTTKYNEQF
10 TRBV2 ASRFLGYGYT
14 TRBV3-1/TRBV3-2 ASSQDGTVSNQPQH
10 TRBV30 AWRLAGAEQY
12 TRBV30 AWSHGTAWETQY
14 TRBV27 ARQIENRASNYGYT
11 TRBV2 ASSERQSYGYT
13 TRBV7-9 ASSLVGSSSYEQY
14 TRBV2 ASRYRGDQGFAEAF
13 TRBV30 AWSVRTGDKNIQY
12 TRBV11-1 ASSLVPGVYEQY
11 TRBV28 ATQQGRSGEQY
13 TRBV2 ASSESGSSYNEQF
12 TRBV9 ASSVADNVRGYT
14 TRBV4-1 ASSQDGQGAGETQY
12 TRBV6-5 ASSIPTETYEQY
11 TRBV12-2 ASRPRVTHGYT
15 TRBV4-2 ASSQDPGGGAGETQY
16 TRBV5-1 ASSSRLAGGLLQETQY
13 TRBV2 ASRPAGTVNQPQH
13 TRBV19 ASSPLLGQGYGYT
16 TRBV19 ASSIDRGAGSSNQPQH
12 TRBV5-6 ASSWGEGRLGYT
12 TRBV3-1/TRBV3-2 ASSQDAGSQPQH
13 TRBV29-1 SVEDLRDSHYGYT
15 TRBV6-1 ASSDPRDRFYNQPQH
13 TRBV5-5 ASSLGQGPYYGYT